This paragraph reports one T cell receptor beta chain. Its antigen remains undetermined. Qualities for individual bases were not recorded, and no much larger clone is one base off. TCR CDR3 regions were amplified from genomic DNA by multiplex PCR using the deep immunoSEQ assay. Extracted genomic DNA from each cell subset was spread evenly across all wells of several immunoSEQ 96-well plates, with each plate serving as a replicate. For sorted subsets, each replicate PCR was loaded with roughly 190 ng genomic DNA, equivalent to roughly 30,000 T cell genomes. The purified libraries were quantified using a Qubit 3.0 fluorometer, sized with a Bioanalyzer 2100, and then quantified again using the KAPA Library Quantification kit. Each immunoSEQ 96-well plate was sequenced on its own single-read 150-cycle Illumina NextSeq 550 flow cell. The paper's data handling went like this. Because the immunoSEQ output included only junctional sequences and no quality scores, the filtering could not be the same as the filtering used for full-length reads. Sequences were annotated with PyIR, a Python wrapper for IgBLAST v1.9, using IMGT germline references to assign V/J genes and CDR3. Reads with weak V/J assignments (E-value above 1e-6), missing CDR3, stop codons, out-of-frame junctions, or ambiguous translated residues were removed. V3J clonotypes were defined as sequences sharing the same inferred V gene, J gene, and CDR3 amino acid sequence. The percentage overlap between two repertoires was calculated by dividing the number of shared unique clonotypes by the size of the smaller repertoire. Richness of each repertoire was evaluated using RTK rarefaction, the Chao1 estimator, and Recon v2.1 estimates of unobserved clonotypes. OLGA was used to compute generation probabilities for all TCRbeta clonotypes that the gDNA method yielded from a few donors. This is the immuneACCESS table as TCRdb keeps it, with only in-frame sequences that have V and J called. A part of the clones is gone; compared with another copy, unresolved V genes explain less than half, and the rest is unexplained. The V and J calls and clone size were taken over from that table, and D and trimming were inferred from the DNA. The sample has about 2.1 million clones on record, under 95% of them singletons. Of the sample, around 1.7% falls within the top ten clones.

The sample belongs to a study of shared clonotypes between healthy human individuals (TCRdb year 2020). Background on the whole study: Two women and three men aged 18 to 49 years were included in the cohort. To estimate repertoire size and how much clonotypes are shared between individuals, the study performed deep sequencing of blood TCR repertoires from a few healthy adults. For each donor, CD4 naive and CD4 memory were each run on three plates, CD8 naive on two plates, and CD8 memory on one plate. Per donor, leukapheresis produced somewhere between about 0.94 and 9.5 billion PBMCs. To increase sequencing depth and limit assay-specific biases, different laboratories used diverse techniques to prepare libraries and sequence TCR repertoires.

The germline V gene gives CDR1 as MGHRA and CDR2 as YSYEKL. There are 12 amino acids in the CDR3, from cysteine to phenylalanine inclusive. The entry retains the CDR3 DNA only, 36 bases that are in frame from base 1. V was cut back by 1 base and J by 10 bases, leaving a gap of 8 bases between them. CD8 naive samples consisted of CD45RO-negative cells that were positively selected for CCR7, yielding a CD45RA+CCR7+ population without TemRA cells. Donors were healthy HIV-negative adults with no recently reported acute infections or vaccinations. Every donor was a Caucasian adult residing in Nashville, Tennessee, USA. Blood was collected by leukapheresis, and PBMCs were isolated by Ficoll-Histopaque density gradient centrifugation and then cryopreserved in liquid nitrogen vapor phase. Purity and quantity of every magnetically sorted T cell population were checked by analytical flow cytometry. From each sorted fraction, genomic DNA was isolated and quantified by UV absorbance on a Nanodrop 2000c.

Findings and caveats that apply to the study as a whole: About 4.5% of naive CD4, 3% to 3.5% of naive CD8, approximately 2% of memory CD4, and 0.4% of memory CD8 clonotypes were shared across several donors. The small number of donors limited the genetic and exposure-history diversity represented. Only blood was sampled, and tissue TCR repertoires likely differ from those in blood. Higher generation probabilities were observed for clonotypes shared by all four sorted-subset donors than for non-shared clonotypes. Estimated clonotype richness was generally larger for naive than for memory subsets. Rarefaction of sorted-subset datasets indicated incomplete sequencing despite the large sequencing depth. Based on pairwise subsampling, the degree of clonotype sharing among donors was expected to be affected by sequencing depth.

Sequencing used naive CD8+ T cells from PBMCs. According to the study, the label for this sample's cell subset or site signals: CD45RA+CCR7+. The receptor was derived from a man between 18 and 29 years old in good health. Some clones in this sample may be carry-over from other donors' samples. Recombination joined TRBV4-1 with TRBJ2-1, with the D gene not clear enough to name. The CDR3 amino acid sequence is: CASSQGPREQFF. In nucleotides, the sequence is TGCGCCAGCAGCCAAGGGCCCCGAGAGCAGTTCTTC.